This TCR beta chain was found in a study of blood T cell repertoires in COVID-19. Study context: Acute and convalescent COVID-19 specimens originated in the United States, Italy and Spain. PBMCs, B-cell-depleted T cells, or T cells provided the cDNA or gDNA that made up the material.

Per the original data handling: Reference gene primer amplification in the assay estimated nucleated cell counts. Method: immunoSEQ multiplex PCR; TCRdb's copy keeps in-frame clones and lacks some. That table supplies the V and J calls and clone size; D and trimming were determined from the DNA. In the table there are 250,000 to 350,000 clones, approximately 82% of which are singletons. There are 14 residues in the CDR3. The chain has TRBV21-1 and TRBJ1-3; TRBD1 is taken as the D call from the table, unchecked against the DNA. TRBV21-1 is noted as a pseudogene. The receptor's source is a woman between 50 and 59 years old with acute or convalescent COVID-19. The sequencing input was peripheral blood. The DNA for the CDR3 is TGTGCCAGCATCCGTGACAGTTCTGGAAACACCATATATTTT. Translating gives CASIRDSSGNTIYF.